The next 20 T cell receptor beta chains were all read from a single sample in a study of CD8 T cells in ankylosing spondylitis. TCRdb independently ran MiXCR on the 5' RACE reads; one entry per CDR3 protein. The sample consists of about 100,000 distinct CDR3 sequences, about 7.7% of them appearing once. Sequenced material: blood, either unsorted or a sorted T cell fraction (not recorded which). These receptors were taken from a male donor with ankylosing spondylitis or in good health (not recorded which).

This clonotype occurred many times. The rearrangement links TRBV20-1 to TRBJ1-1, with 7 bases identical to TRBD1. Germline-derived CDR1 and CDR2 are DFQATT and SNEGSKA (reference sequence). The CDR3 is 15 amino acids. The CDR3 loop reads CTSNRGSEGNTEAFF. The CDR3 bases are TGCACCTCAAACAGGGGCTCCGAGGGGAACACTGAAGCTTTCTTT.

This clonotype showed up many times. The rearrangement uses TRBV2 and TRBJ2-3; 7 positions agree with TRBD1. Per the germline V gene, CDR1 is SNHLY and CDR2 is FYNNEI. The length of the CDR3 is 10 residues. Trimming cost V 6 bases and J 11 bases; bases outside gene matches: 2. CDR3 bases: TGTGCCAGCAGACAGGGGAGGCAGTATTTT. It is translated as CASRQGRQYF. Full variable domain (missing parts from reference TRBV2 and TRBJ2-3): EPEVTQTPSHQVTQMGQEVILRCVPISNHLYFYWYRQILGQKVEFLVSFYNNEISEKSEIFDDQFSVERPDGSNFTLKIRSTKLEDSAMYFCASRQGRQYFGPGTRLTVL.

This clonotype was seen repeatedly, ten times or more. The CDR3 DNA follows: TGCAGCGCGGGGCGGGGAGATACGCAGTATTTT. Amino acids: CSAGRGDTQYF. V usage is TRBV29-1 and J usage is TRBJ2-3; possibly TRBD2 for D (6 bases). V gave up 7 bases and J gave up 5 bases, with 10 bases separating them. There are 11 residues in the CDR3. The germline V gene encodes CDR1 SQVTM and CDR2 ANQGSEA.

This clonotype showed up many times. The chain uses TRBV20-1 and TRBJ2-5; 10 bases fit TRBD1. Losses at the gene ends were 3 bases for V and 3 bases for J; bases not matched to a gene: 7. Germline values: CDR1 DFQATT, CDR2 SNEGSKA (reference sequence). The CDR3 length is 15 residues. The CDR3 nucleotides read TGCAGTGCTAGTCCGGGACAGGGGATGGAAGAGACCCAGTACTTC. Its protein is CSASPGQGMEETQYF.

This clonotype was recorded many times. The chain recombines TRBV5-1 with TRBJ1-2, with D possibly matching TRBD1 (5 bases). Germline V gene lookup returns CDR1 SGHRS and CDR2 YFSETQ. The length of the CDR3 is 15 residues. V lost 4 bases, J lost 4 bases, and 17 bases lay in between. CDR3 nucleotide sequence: TGCGCCAGCAGCCCGCAGGGTGCCCTATCCTATGGCTACACCTTC. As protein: CASSPQGALSYGYTF.

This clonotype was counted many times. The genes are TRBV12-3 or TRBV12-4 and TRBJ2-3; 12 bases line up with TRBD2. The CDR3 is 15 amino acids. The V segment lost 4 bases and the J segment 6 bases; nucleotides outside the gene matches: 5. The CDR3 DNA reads TGTGCCAGCAGTTCTAGCGGGGGGGCCAGGGATACGCAGTATTTT. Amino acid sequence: CASSSSGGARDTQYF.

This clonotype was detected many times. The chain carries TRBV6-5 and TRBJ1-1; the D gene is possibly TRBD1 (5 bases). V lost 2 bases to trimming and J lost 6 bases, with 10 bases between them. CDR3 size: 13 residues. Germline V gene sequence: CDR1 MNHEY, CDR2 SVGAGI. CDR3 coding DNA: TGTGCCAGCAGTTACGGGGCCTCCCCTGAAGCTTTCTTT. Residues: CASSYGASPEAFF.

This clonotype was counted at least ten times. The CDR3 here is CASSQEDPGGSIDTQYF. As DNA, the CDR3 is TGTGCCAGCAGCCAAGAGGACCCGGGGGGGTCGATAGATACGCAGTATTTT. V usage is TRBV4-2 and J usage is TRBJ2-3, with TRBD2 matching 8 bases. Germline V gene lookup returns CDR1 LGHNA and CDR2 YNFKEQ. The CDR3 is made up of 17 amino acids. J gave up 5 bases and V 0 bases, and 10 bases lay outside the gene matches.

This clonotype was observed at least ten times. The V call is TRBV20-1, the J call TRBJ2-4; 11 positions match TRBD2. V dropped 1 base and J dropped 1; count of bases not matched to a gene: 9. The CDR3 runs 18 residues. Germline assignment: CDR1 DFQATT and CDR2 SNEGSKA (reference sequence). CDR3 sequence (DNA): TGCAGTGCTAGAGGGTTAACTAGCGGGAGCGTCGCCAAAAACATTCAGTACTTC. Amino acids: CSARGLTSGSVAKNIQYF.

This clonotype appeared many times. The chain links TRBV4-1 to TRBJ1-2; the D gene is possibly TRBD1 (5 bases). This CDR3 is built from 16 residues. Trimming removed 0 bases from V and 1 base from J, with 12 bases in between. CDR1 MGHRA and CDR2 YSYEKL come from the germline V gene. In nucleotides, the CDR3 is TGCGCCAGCAGCCAAGATACGGGGCAAGTTAACTATGGCTACACCTTC. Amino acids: CASSQDTGQVNYGYTF.

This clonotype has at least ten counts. CDR3 in DNA: TGCGCCAGCAGCCAAGCCCTAGCGGGGAATACGCAGTATTTT. Residues: CASSQALAGNTQYF. This chain connects TRBV4-3 to TRBJ2-3, with 9 bases lining up with TRBD2. Unmatched junction bases numbered 3, after V lost 1 base and J lost 7 bases. The CDR3 extends over 14 amino acids. Germline CDR1 and CDR2: LGHNA and YSLEER.

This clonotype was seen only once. The CDR3 nucleotides read TGCAGTGCCTGGGGCCCGGGACAGGGACGCACAGATACGCAGTATTTT. It encodes CSAWGPGQGRTDTQYF. V and J are TRBV20-1 and TRBJ2-3; 9 bases line up with TRBD1. The V gene end was trimmed by 6 bases and the J gene end by 1 base; junction bases not matched to a gene: 11. Germline values: CDR1 DFQATT, CDR2 SNEGSKA (reference sequence). This CDR3 has 16 amino acids.

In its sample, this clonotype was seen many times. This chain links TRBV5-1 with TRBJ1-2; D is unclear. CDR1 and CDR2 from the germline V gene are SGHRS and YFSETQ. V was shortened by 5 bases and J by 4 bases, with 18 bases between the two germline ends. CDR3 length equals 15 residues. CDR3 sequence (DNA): TGCGCCAGCAGACCAGATCCCACAGAGCTCTATGGCTACACCTTC. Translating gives CASRPDPTELYGYTF.

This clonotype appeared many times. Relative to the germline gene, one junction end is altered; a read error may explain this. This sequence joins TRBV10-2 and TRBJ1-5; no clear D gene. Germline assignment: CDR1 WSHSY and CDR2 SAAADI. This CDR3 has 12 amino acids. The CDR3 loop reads CACSRRDQPQHF. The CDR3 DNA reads TGCGCCTGCAGCCGGAGGGATCAGCCCCAGCATTTT.

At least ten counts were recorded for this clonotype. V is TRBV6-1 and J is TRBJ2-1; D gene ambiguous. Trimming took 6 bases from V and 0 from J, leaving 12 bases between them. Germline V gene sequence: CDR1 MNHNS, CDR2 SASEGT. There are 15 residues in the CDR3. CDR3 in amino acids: CASSPDWSSYNEQFF. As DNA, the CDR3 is TGTGCCAGCAGCCCAGACTGGAGCTCCTACAATGAGCAGTTCTTC.

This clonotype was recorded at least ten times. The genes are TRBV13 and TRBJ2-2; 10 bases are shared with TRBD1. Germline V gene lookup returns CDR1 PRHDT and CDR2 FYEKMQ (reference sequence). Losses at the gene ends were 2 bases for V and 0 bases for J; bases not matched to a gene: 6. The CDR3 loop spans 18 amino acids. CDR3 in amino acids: CASSLFGTGEANTGELFF. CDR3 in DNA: TGTGCCAGCAGCTTATTTGGGACAGGGGAAGCGAACACCGGGGAGCTGTTTTTT.

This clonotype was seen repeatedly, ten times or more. In DNA form, the CDR3 reads TGCAGCGTCGGGGGTGATCCGAGCGGGAGCTCCTACGAGCAGTACTTC. Encoded protein: CSVGGDPSGSSYEQYF. V and J are TRBV29-1 and TRBJ2-7, with TRBD2 matching over 8 bases. Germline V gene data show CDR1 as SQVTM and CDR2 as ANQGSEA. The CDR3 loop spans 16 amino acids. With V trimmed by 6 bases and J by 0 bases, 13 bases remained unmatched.

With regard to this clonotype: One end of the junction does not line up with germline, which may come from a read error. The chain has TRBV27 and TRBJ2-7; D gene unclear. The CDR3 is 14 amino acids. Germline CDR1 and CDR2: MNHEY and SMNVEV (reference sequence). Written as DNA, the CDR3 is TGTGTCAGCAGTTTTAGTGGGCAATCCTACGAGCAGTACTTC. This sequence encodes CVSSFSGQSYEQYF.

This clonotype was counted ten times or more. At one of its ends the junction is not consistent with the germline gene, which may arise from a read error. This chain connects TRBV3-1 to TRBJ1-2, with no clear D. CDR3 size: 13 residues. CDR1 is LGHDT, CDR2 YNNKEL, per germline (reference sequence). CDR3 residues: CASRQDLGSGYTF. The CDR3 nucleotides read TGTGCCAGCAGACAAGATCTAGGTTCGGGCTACACCTTC.

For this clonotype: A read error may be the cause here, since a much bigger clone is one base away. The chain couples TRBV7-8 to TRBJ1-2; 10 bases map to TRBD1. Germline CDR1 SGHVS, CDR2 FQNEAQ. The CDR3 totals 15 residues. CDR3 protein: CASSSAGQGNYAYTF. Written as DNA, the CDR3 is TGTGCCAGCAGCTCAGCGGGACAGGGGAACTATGCCTACACCTTC.